Sequencing of this TCR beta chain was carried out in a study of T cells in Graves' hyperthyroidism and ophthalmopathy (dated by TCRdb to the late 2010s). Describing the broader study: Peripheral blood was sampled at the time of initial diagnosis, prior to any treatment. TCR V-J signatures able to tell the groups apart were searched for in a discovery cohort of around 95 patients, of whom more than 40 had Graves' ophthalmopathy and 57 had stable Graves' hyperthyroidism. Whether ophthalmopathy could be predicted prospectively was tested in an independent validation cohort made up of under 20 hyperthyroidism patients plus 17 patients who later progressed to ophthalmopathy. The roughly 100 discovery patients were divided at random into training and test sets in a 7:3 ratio. The study also compared thyroid tissue and blood T-cell repertoires from more than 5 Graves' hyperthyroidism patients. After blood sampling, hyperthyroidism patients were treated with methimazole at a starting dose of 30 mg daily, and ophthalmopathy patients were treated with high-dose intravenous methylprednisolone. The paper reports TCR Vbeta CDR3 sequencing of roughly 140 peripheral blood samples: around 45 ophthalmopathy, around 80 hyperthyroidism and 17 progressor patients.

From cysteine to phenylalanine, the CDR3 is 14 amino acids long. Only the CDR3 DNA stays, 42 bases, in frame from base 1. Per the germline V gene, SGHTA is the CDR1 and FQGTGA is the CDR2. The V end loses 3 bases and the J end loses 6 bases, and a stretch of 13 bases separates them. What the research found in general, with its limitations: Most expanded thyroid clonotypes (frequency above 0.001) were also found in blood, which suggests that blood repertoires may mirror thyroid immune responses. In validation, the model predicted progression to ophthalmopathy a median of 6.5 months before onset, with roughly 70% sensitivity and roughly 73% specificity. No statistical method was used to fix the sample size in advance, and group allocation was not hidden from the investigators. In cross-validation, a model built on a 13 V-J signature told ophthalmopathy apart from stable hyperthyroidism with under 90% sensitivity and 81% to 82% specificity, and in testing the same model reached 80%/75%.

The TCR beta CDR3 regions were amplified from RNA transcripts. The first round of RT-PCR for the TCR CDR3 was performed with the HTBI primer set and the Qiagen OneStep RT-PCR kit. Libraries were constructed in a second round of multiplex PCR, after which size selection and purification were performed. Libraries were sequenced paired-end with 100 bp reads on an Illumina HiSeq2000. The study's processing was this. SOAPnuke was used to process the raw data, throwing out any read that contained adapters or uncalled bases, had a mean Phred below 15, or lacked an exact constant-primer or identifier match. High-quality paired reads were merged using COPE v1.2.5, and each unique nucleotide sequence was defined as a clonotype. MiTCR v1.1 was used to align the clonotypes against IMGT TRBV, TRBD and TRBJ reference segments. The analysis included only V-J combinations with a frequency above 0.0001, which together covered around 99% of the repertoires. A TCS score was defined as the ratio between F50 (clonal expansion) and ExV (chaos), using BLOSUM62-based TCRdist between CDR3 peptides within each V-J. Welch's t-statistics and random forest reduced 514 V-J features to roughly 13, which were used in a naive Bayes classifier (R e1071). Using fastp at Q25 and MiXCR, TCRdb reprocessed the public reads and kept productive beta chains. Every entry covers one CDR3 protein and lists the most common genes and DNA from its rows. The V and J calls come from TCRdb's annotation, not from the publication. Present in this sample are 650,000 to 750,000 distinct CDR3 sequences, about 14% of which were seen just once. Together, the top ten hold roughly 10% of the sample.

Stable Graves' hyperthyroidism was defined as the absence of progression to ophthalmopathy over 18 months of follow-up. Hyperthyroidism patients were newly diagnosed, with disease duration under 2 months, and aged 18 to 65 years. Exclusion was applied to patients with uncontrolled infections, other autoimmune diseases, pregnancy or lactation. Diagnoses were established on the basis of clinical symptoms, serum thyroxine and TRAb, thyroid ultrasound, and orbital computed tomography. PBMCs were isolated from more than 8 ml of fresh peripheral blood by Ficoll-Paque density gradient centrifugation. Total RNA was extracted using Trizol reagent, and RNA quality was assessed on an Agilent 2100 Bioanalyzer. This clonotype was observed at least ten times. Its antigen has not been determined. Base-call qualities are not available, and no considerably larger clone is one nucleotide away.

This clonotype originated in a woman aged 18-29 years with Graves' hyperthyroidism. The specimen sequenced was blood. This receptor chain uses TRBV7-3 and TRBJ2-3; the D region possibly corresponds to TRBD2 (7 bases align). The nucleotide sequence is TGTGCCAGCAGCTTCATAGGGGGGGGGGATACGCAGTATTTT. This yields the protein CASSFIGGGDTQYF.